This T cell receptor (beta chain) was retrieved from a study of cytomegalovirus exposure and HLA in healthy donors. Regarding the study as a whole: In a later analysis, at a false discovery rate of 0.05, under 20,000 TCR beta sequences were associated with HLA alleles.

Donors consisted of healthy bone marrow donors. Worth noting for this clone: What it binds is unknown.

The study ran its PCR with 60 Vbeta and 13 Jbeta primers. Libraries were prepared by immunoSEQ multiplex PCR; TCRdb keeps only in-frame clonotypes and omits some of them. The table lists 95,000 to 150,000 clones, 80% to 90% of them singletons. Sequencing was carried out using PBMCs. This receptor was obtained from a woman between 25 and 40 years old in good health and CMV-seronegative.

CDR3 protein: CASSEENNIYEQYF. For the CDR3, the DNA is TGTGCCAGCAGTGAAGAAAACAACATCTACGAGCAGTACTTC. V usage is TRBV2 and J usage is TRBJ2-7; D remains ambiguous. Trimming shortened V by 1 base and J by 3 bases, and 10 bases separated the two germline ends. CDR1 and CDR2 (germline): SNHLY, FYNNEI. This CDR3 spans 14 amino acids.